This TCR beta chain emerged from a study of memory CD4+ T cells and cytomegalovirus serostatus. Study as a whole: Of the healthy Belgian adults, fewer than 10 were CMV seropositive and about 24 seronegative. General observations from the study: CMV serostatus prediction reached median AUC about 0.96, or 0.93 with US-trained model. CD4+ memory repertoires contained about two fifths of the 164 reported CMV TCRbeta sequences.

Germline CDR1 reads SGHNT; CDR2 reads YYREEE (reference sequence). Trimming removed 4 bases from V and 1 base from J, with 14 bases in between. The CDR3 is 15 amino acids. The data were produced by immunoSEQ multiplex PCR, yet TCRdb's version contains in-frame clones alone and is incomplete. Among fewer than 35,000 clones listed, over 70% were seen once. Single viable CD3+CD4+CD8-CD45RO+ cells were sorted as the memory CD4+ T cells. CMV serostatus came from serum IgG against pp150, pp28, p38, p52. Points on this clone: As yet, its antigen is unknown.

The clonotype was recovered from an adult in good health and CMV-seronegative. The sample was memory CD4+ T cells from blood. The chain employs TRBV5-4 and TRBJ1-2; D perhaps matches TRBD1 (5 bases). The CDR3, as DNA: TGTGCCAGCAGCCCCCCAGGGAATCGTAACTATGGCTACACCTTC. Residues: CASSPPGNRNYGYTF.